The rows below give T cell receptor beta chains drawn from one sample of a study of shared clonotypes between healthy human individuals. Assay: immunoSEQ multiplex PCR; the TCRdb copy retains only in-frame clones and omits some. The sample shows more than 200,000 clones, under 80% of them seen only once. The sequencing input was memory CD4+ T cells sorted from blood. The receptor set was obtained from a man aged 25 to 40 in good health. CDR3s include the opening cysteine and the closing phenylalanine or tryptophan. The order of the fields is D gene, V gene, clone size, J gene, CDR3 DNA, CDR3 protein. A D gene is named only where the DNA matches it firmly. Only part of the rows carry a size: once, few, many, or a class if the clone is expanded.

TRBD1,TRBV2,few,TRBJ1-5,TGTGCCAGCAGGGGGACAGGGGATTGGCGCAATCAGCCCCAGCATTTT,CASRGTGDWRNQPQHF
.,TRBV29-1,.,TRBJ1-2,TGCAGCGTACTGACACTTTCCAACTATGGCTACACCTTC,CSVLTLSNYGYTF
.,TRBV11-3,.,TRBJ2-3,TGTGCCAGCAGCTGGCTTCAATCAGATACGCAGTATTTT,CASSWLQSDTQYF
.,TRBV4-3,.,TRBJ2-7,TGCGCCAGCAGCCAGAGATGGTTGCGGGCCGTAAATCCCTACGAGCAGTACTTC,CASSQRWLRAVNPYEQYF
TRBD2,TRBV27,.,TRBJ2-7,TGTGCCAGCAGTCCCCGTCGACCGGGACTAGCGCCCCCTGAGCAGTACTTC,CASSPRRPGLAPPEQYF
TRBD2,TRBV7-2,.,TRBJ2-1,TGTGCCAGCAGCTTATGGGGGGGTCGAGCCCCCAATGAGCAGTTCTTC,CASSLWGGRAPNEQFF
.,TRBV27,.,TRBJ2-4,TGTGCCAGCAGTTTCTCACAGCAAAACATTCAGTACTTC,CASSFSQQNIQYF
.,TRBV7-9,.,TRBJ2-7,TGTGCCAGCAGCCAGGCAAACAGGGTTCTCTCCTACGAGCAGTACTTC,CASSQANRVLSYEQYF
.,TRBV4-3,.,TRBJ1-4,TGCGCCAGCAGCCCCCAAGCCCTACAGGGCGAAAAACTGTTTTTT,CASSPQALQGEKLFF
TRBD1,TRBV7-2,.,TRBJ2-7,TGTGCCAGCAGCTGGACAGGGGCGGTTGTCGAGCAGTACTTC,CASSWTGAVVEQYF
.,TRBV4-3,.,TRBJ1-1,TGCGCCAGCAGCCCACGGCCAGGGAACACTGAAGCTTTCTTT,CASSPRPGNTEAFF
.,TRBV5-6,.,TRBJ2-5,TGTGCCAGCAGCTTGCCTTTAATGGAGACCCAGTACTTC,CASSLPLMETQYF
.,TRBV5-1,.,TRBJ1-4,TGCGCCAGCAGCTTAATGGCCCTAGGAACTAATGAAAAACTGTTTTTT,CASSLMALGTNEKLFF
.,TRBV5-4,.,TRBJ2-3,TGTGCCAGCAGCTTGATCGTCGGGTCCCAGGGTTCAGATACGCAGTATTTT,CASSLIVGSQGSDTQYF
TRBD2,TRBV2,.,TRBJ2-1,TGTGCCAGCAGGCCTAGCGGATACAATGAGCAGTTCTTC,CASRPSGYNEQFF
TRBD1,TRBV28,.,TRBJ1-3,TGTGCCAGCGGGGGGACAGGCGGTCTCTTGAACACCATATATTTT,CASGGTGGLLNTIYF
TRBD1,TRBV18,.,TRBJ2-1,TGTGCCAGCTCACCTCCGGGGGGACAGGGGTACAATGAGCAGTTCTTC,CASSPPGGQGYNEQFF
.,TRBV28,.,TRBJ1-1,TGTGCCAGCAGTTTTGGGCAGGGTCATTTGAACACTGAAGCTTTCTTT,CASSFGQGHLNTEAFF
TRBD2,TRBV11-1,.,TRBJ2-1,TGTGCCAGCAGCTTACTAGCGGGAGGTGAGCAGTTCTTC,CASSLLAGGEQFF
.,TRBV5-6,.,TRBJ2-1,TGTGCCAGCAGCCTCGGGGGGCGAGGTAATGAGCAGTTCTTC,CASSLGGRGNEQFF
TRBD2,TRBV7-9,.,TRBJ2-7,TGTGCCAGCAGCTTAGTGGCTAGCGGGGGCTACGAGCAGTACTTC,CASSLVASGGYEQYF
.,TRBV7-2,.,TRBJ2-1,TGTGCCAGCAGCTTAGCGATTAGCGGTGAGCAGTTCTTC,CASSLAISGEQFF
.,TRBV18,.,TRBJ2-5,TGTGCCAGCTCACCGAGCGCCAGGGGCCAAGAGACCCAGTACTTC,CASSPSARGQETQYF
TRBD2,TRBV5-6,.,TRBJ2-3,TGTGCCAGCAGCTCGTTAGGACTAGCGCTGTCTAGCACAGATACGCAGTATTTT,CASSSLGLALSSTDTQYF
.,TRBV11-2,once,TRBJ2-3,TGTGCCAGCAGCTTATCCCTGCTAGATACGCAGTATTTT,CASSLSLLDTQYF
TRBD2,TRBV27,.,TRBJ2-1,TGTGCCAGCAGTTTATCGCGGCTAGCGGGAGCCTATGAGCAGTTCTTC,CASSLSRLAGAYEQFF
.,TRBV11-2,.,TRBJ1-1,TGTGCCAGCAGCCCCGGACTCCCGAACACTGAAGCTTTCTTT,CASSPGLPNTEAFF
.,TRBV18,many,TRBJ1-1,TGTGCCAGCTCACCAGCCCAGGGGAGTAACACTGAAGCTTTCTTT,CASSPAQGSNTEAFF
TRBD2,TRBV28,.,TRBJ2-1,TGTGCCAGCAGTTTACCCGGGACTAGCGGGAGGGCCTCGTTCTTC,CASSLPGTSGRASFF